Following are 5 T cell receptor beta chains from one sample sequenced in a study of control samples from healthy donors and cancer patients. Profiling relied on immunoSEQ multiplex PCR, and the TCRdb table lists in-frame clones only, not all of them. The sample records approximately 90,000 clones, approximately 86% being singletons. Sequenced sample: blood. The receptors were sampled from a man aged 25 to 40 in good health.

V usage is TRBV30 and J usage is TRBJ1-1, with D uncertain. Deletions cut 8 bases from V and 7 bases from J, with 11 bases between. Germline V gene data show CDR1 as GTSNPN and CDR2 as SVGIG (reference sequence). The CDR3 loop spans 10 amino acids. The CDR3 region is CARGGDEAFF. CDR3 nucleotide sequence: TGTGCCCGTGGCGGGGATGAAGCTTTCTTT.

The chain uses TRBV6-5 and TRBJ1-2; D is possibly TRBD1 (5 bases). The CDR3 has 14 amino acids. V lost 4 bases, J lost 4 bases, and 13 bases lay in between. Germline CDR1 reads MNHEY; CDR2 reads SVGAGI. The chain's CDR3 is CASSLWDQGYGYTF. CDR3 coding DNA: TGTGCCAGCAGTTTGTGGGACCAGGGCTATGGCTACACCTTC.

This rearrangement joins TRBV6-1 to TRBJ1-2; TRBD1 aligns across 7 bases. The CDR3 totals 14 residues. Germline V gives CDR1 MNHNS, CDR2 SASEGT. Trimming removed 1 base from V and 6 bases from J; junction bases left unmatched: 5. DNA of the CDR3: TGTGCCAGCAGTGAAGACAGGGGACCTAATGGCTACACCTTC. This codes for CASSEDRGPNGYTF.

The rearrangement joins TRBV24-1 to TRBJ2-7; either TRBD1 or TRBD2 may supply D (5 bases each). Trimming removed 10 bases at V and 6 bases at J, with 12 bases between. Germline V CDR1 and CDR2: KGHDR, SFDVKD. The CDR3 spans 11 residues. The CDR3 is CATGSGGEQYF. CDR3 coding DNA: TGTGCCACGGGCAGTGGGGGCGAGCAGTACTTC.

The CDR3 DNA reads TGTGCCACCAGGGAAGGGACAGGGACAGGGAACACTGAAGCTTTCTTT. Translated: CATREGTGTGNTEAFF. The chain employs TRBV24-1 and TRBJ1-1; 9 nucleotides agree with TRBD1. After removal of 7 bases from V and 1 base from J, the junction contained 9 bases not matched to a gene. Germline lookup yields CDR1 KGHDR and CDR2 SFDVKD. The CDR3 totals 16 residues.